The text below deals with one T cell receptor (beta chain). Germline CDR1 SGHTA, CDR2 FQGNSA. This CDR3 is 15 amino acids long. This record belongs to a study of blood T cells in healthy people across ages. For the second PCR, which ran for about 7 to 11 cycles, a sample-barcoded 5' primer and a J-beta primer mix were used. Every molecule of cDNA carried a tag from a template-switch adaptor with 12 random nucleotides. The yield of each sample was at least 2.5 million CDR3-containing paired-end reads. TCRdb redid the calling of the 5' RACE reads with MiXCR, one entry per CDR3 protein. This table holds about 1.6 million distinct CDR3 sequences, approximately 32% found once.

Sequencing used blood. The sequence derives from a woman aged 25 to 39 in good health. This chain connects TRBV7-2 to TRBJ2-4, with D tentatively TRBD2 (5 bases). TRBJ2-7 explains the end of the DNA better; the J call may be wrong. The CDR3 bases are TGTGCCAGCAGCTCAACCCCCTCGAGTGGGAGCGAGCAGTACTTC. Residues: CASSSTPSSGSEQYF.